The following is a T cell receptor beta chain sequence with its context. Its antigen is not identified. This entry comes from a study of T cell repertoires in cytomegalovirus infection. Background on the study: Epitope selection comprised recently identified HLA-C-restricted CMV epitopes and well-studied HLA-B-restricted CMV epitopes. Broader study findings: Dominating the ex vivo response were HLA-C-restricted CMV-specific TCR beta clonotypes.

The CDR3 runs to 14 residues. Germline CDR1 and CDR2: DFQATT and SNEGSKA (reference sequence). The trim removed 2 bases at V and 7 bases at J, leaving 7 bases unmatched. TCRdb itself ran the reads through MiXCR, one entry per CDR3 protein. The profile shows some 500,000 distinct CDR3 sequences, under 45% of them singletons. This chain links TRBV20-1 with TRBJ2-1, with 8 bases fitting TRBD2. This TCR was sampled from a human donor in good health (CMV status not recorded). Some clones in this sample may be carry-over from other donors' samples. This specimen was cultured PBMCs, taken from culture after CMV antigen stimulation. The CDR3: CSARSGGSWNEQFF. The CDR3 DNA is TGCAGTGCTAGAAGCGGGGGAAGCTGGAATGAGCAGTTCTTC.